The 5 T cell receptor beta chains below come from one sample, sequenced in a study of blood T cell repertoires in COVID-19. Clones were read by immunoSEQ multiplex PCR, and TCRdb kept only the in-frame ones, dropping some. This table has around 140,000 clones, 84% appearing once. Sequenced input: peripheral blood. These receptor sequences come from a man aged 60 to 69 with acute or convalescent COVID-19.

J is TRBJ1-5 and V is TRBV6-5; 10 positions agree with TRBD1. V lost 11 bases and J lost 7; bases outside the gene matches: 11. Germline V gene data show CDR1 as MNHEY and CDR2 as SVGAGI. CDR3 size: 14 residues. DNA of the CDR3: TGTGCCGCCCGAGAGACAGGGGGCGGCCAGCCCCAGCATTTT. Translating it yields CAARETGGGQPQHF.

The rearrangement uses TRBV27 and TRBJ2-5; 12 positions match TRBD2. The CDR3 runs to 17 residues. Unmatched junction bases numbered 7, after V lost 0 bases and J lost 5 bases. Per germline, CDR1 MNHEY and CDR2 SMNVEV (reference sequence). For the CDR3, the DNA is TGTGCCAGCAGTTTATCGCGACTAGCGGGAGATAAGGAGACCCAGTACTTC. It encodes CASSLSRLAGDKETQYF.

The genes are TRBV7-3 and TRBJ1-1, with D perhaps TRBD1 (5 bases). Trimming took 2 bases from V and 2 from J, leaving 6 bases between them. The CDR3 totals 13 residues. Germline V gives CDR1 SGHTA, CDR2 FQGTGA. CDR3 DNA sequence: TGTGCCAGCAGCTTACAGGGCAACACTGAAGCTTTCTTT. Translating it yields CASSLQGNTEAFF.

The CDR3 nucleotides read TGTGCCAGCAGCTCCGGGACTAGCGGGATGTACAATGAGCAGTTCTTC. This codes for CASSSGTSGMYNEQFF. This chain uses TRBV5-4 with TRBJ2-1; 13 bases are a match to TRBD2. Trimming cost V 3 bases and J 4 bases; bases outside gene matches: 4. Germline lookup yields CDR1 SGHNT and CDR2 YYREEE (reference sequence). The CDR3 loop spans 16 amino acids.

This clone was found a few times. This chain links TRBV14 with TRBJ1-1; D remains unclear. V dropped 4 bases and J dropped 6 bases, with 12 bases sitting between them. This CDR3 is 13 amino acids long. Germline CDR1 is SGHDN and CDR2 is FVKESK. The CDR3: CASSLLEGSEAFF. CDR3 sequence (DNA): TGTGCCAGCAGCCTCCTGGAGGGTTCTGAAGCTTTCTTT.